These 21 T cell receptor beta chains share one sample of origin, sequenced in a study of blood T cell repertoires in COVID-19. Generated by immunoSEQ multiplex PCR, the TCRdb table keeps only in-frame clones and is missing some. The repertoire holds about 170,000 clones, 65% to 80% seen once, with around 20% in the top ten. Sequenced: PBMCs or T cells enriched from blood (not recorded which). Source of these receptors: a woman in her sixties or seventies in a cohort exposed to, infected with or recovered from COVID-19 (not recorded which).

This clone has only one observation. The chain couples TRBV19 to TRBJ2-7, with TRBD1 matching over 8 bases. CDR1 LNHDA and CDR2 SQIVND come from the germline V gene (reference sequence). Trimming cost V 1 base and J 6 bases; bases outside gene matches: 5. The CDR3 spans 14 residues. CDR3 region: CASSIGQGAGEQYF. The CDR3 DNA sequence: TGTGCCAGTAGTATAGGGCAGGGGGCTGGCGAGCAGTACTTC.

This clone was found once. V is TRBV6-2 or TRBV6-3 and J is TRBJ1-5; possibly TRBD1 for D (5 bases). Germline V gene lookup returns CDR1 MNHEY and CDR2 SVGEGT. The CDR3 is 15 residues long. V gave up 2 bases and J gave up 3 bases, with 11 bases separating them. In DNA form, the CDR3 reads TGTGCCAGCAGTTACCGGGGGATTCTCAATCAGCCCCAGCATTTT. It yields the protein CASSYRGILNQPQHF.

Only a few counts were recorded for this clone. The chain is built from TRBV28 and TRBJ1-3; unclear D gene. The CDR3 runs 14 residues. V was shortened by 4 bases and J by 0 bases, with 7 bases between the two germline ends. CDR1 and CDR2 (germline): MDHEN, SYDVKM. For the CDR3, the DNA is TGTGCCAGCAGTTCCCGGGACTCTGGAAACACCATATATTTT. Its protein product is CASSSRDSGNTIYF.

The gene calls are TRBV11-3 and TRBJ1-1, with a tentative D call TRBD1 (5 bases). Deletions cut 1 base from V and 4 bases from J, with 13 bases between. The V gene's germline CDR1 is SGHNT and CDR2 YENEEA. This CDR3 is 15 amino acids long. DNA of the CDR3: TGTGCCAGCAGCTTAGGTGGCAGGGTCGGCACTGAAGCTTTCTTT. Its translation is CASSLGGRVGTEAFF. The variable domain in full, completed from reference TRBV11-3 and TRBJ1-1, reads EAGVVQSPRYKIIEKKQPVAFWCNPISGHNTLYWYLQNLGQGPELLIRYENEEAVDDSQLPKDRFSAERLKGVDSTLKIQPAELGDSAVYLCASSLGGRVGTEAFFGQGTRLTVV.

The chain employs TRBV6-6 and TRBJ1-5; TRBD1 is a possible D gene (5 bases). Per germline, CDR1 MNHNY and CDR2 SVGAGI (reference sequence). V dropped 8 bases and J dropped 2 bases, with 19 bases sitting between them. The length of the CDR3 is 16 residues. The CDR3 sequence: CASGRFGGIGNQPQHF. The CDR3 DNA sequence: TGTGCCAGCGGACGCTTCGGGGGGATTGGCAATCAGCCCCAGCATTTT.

The chain carries TRBV4-1 and TRBJ2-7; the D gene is possibly TRBD2 (6 bases). The CDR3 sequence is 13 residues long. Germline V gives CDR1 MGHRA, CDR2 YSYEKL. Trimming cost V 4 bases and J 3 bases, with 10 bases left between them. In DNA form, the CDR3 reads TGCGCCAGCAGCCCTGAGACTAGCTACGAGCAGTACTTC. Its protein product is CASSPETSYEQYF.

V is TRBV10-2 and J is TRBJ2-7; 8 nucleotides line up with TRBD1. The V segment lost 3 bases and the J segment 3 bases; nucleotides outside the gene matches: 10. CDR3 size: 16 residues. Germline values: CDR1 WSHSY, CDR2 SAAADI. CDR3 nucleotides: TGCGCCAGCAGTGACTGGGCGGCAGGGGGCCGCTACGAGCAGTACTTC. Protein product: CASSDWAAGGRYEQYF.

This clone was recorded at least ten times. The chain combines TRBV7-8 with TRBJ1-5, with 7 bases fitting TRBD1. The CDR3 runs to 13 residues. J lost 5 bases, V lost 3 bases, and 1 base had no gene match. Germline V CDR1 and CDR2: SGHVS, FQNEAQ. CDR3 coding DNA: TGTGCCAGCAGCTTGCAGGGGGATCAGCCCCAGCATTTT. Protein sequence: CASSLQGDQPQHF.

The chain has TRBV7-9 and TRBJ1-1; 8 nucleotides line up with TRBD1. CDR1 is SEHNR and CDR2 is FQNEAQ in the germline V gene (reference sequence). V lost 5 bases to trimming and J lost 4 bases; unmatched junction nucleotides: 6. The CDR3 runs 14 residues. CDR3 nucleotide sequence: TGTGCCAGCAGCAACGGACAGGGTTCCACTGAAGCTTTCTTT. Translated, it gives CASSNGQGSTEAFF.

Only one count was recorded for this clone. The gene calls are TRBV24-1 and TRBJ1-2; 8 bases line up with TRBD1. The CDR3 covers 14 residues. V lost 4 bases to trimming and J lost 7 bases; unmatched junction nucleotides: 7. The germline V gene has CDR1 KGHDR and CDR2 SFDVKD. CDR3 residues: CATSEHGQGSGYTF. CDR3 DNA sequence: TGTGCCACCAGTGAACATGGACAGGGAAGTGGCTACACCTTC.

This sequence joins TRBV5-1 and TRBJ2-7; 16 bases align to TRBD2. The V segment lost 5 bases and the J segment 5 bases; nucleotides outside the gene matches: 7. The CDR3 spans 16 residues. Germline V lookup: CDR1 SGHRS, CDR2 YFSETQ. The CDR3 protein is CASSDGTSGRAHEQYF. The CDR3 region has the DNA TGCGCCAGCAGTGATGGGACTAGCGGGAGGGCCCACGAGCAGTACTTC.

The CDR3 loop is CSVGGVGETQYF. Here the CDR3 DNA reads TGCAGCGTTGGGGGGGTAGGGGAGACCCAGTACTTC. V is TRBV29-1 and J is TRBJ2-5; a possible D gene is TRBD2 (6 bases). Germline V lookup: CDR1 SQVTM, CDR2 ANQGSEA. Trimming stripped 4 bases from V and 5 bases from J, with 11 bases between. This CDR3 contains 12 residues.

V usage is TRBV28 and J usage is TRBJ1-5, with TRBD1 matching 8 bases. The V segment lost 6 bases and the J segment 4 bases; nucleotides outside the gene matches: 11. The CDR3 runs 16 residues. Germline values: CDR1 MDHEN, CDR2 SYDVKM. In DNA form, the CDR3 reads TGTGCCAGCAGCGCGGACAGGGTGGGTTCGAATCAGCCCCAGCATTTT. Translating it yields CASSADRVGSNQPQHF. The entire variable domain, with the rest obtained from reference TRBV28 and TRBJ1-5, is as follows: DVKVTQSSRYLVKRTGEKVFLECVQDMDHENMFWYRQDPGLGLRLIYFSYDVKMKEKGDIPEGYSVSREKKERFSLILESASTNQTSMYLCASSADRVGSNQPQHFGDGTRLSIL.

This clone was seen once. The CDR3 is CASSPGVDSNQPQHF. The CDR3 bases are TGTGCCAGCAGCCCCGGGGTCGATAGCAATCAGCCCCAGCATTTT. The chain recombines TRBV9 with TRBJ1-5; D is undetermined. The V gene's germline CDR1 is SGDLS and CDR2 YYNGEE. The CDR3 contains 15 residues. Trimming cost V 4 bases and J 0 bases, with 11 bases left between them.

The gene calls are TRBV7-9 and TRBJ2-3, with 10 positions matching TRBD1. V lost 3 bases to trimming and J lost 6 bases; unmatched junction nucleotides: 3. There are 14 residues in the CDR3. Looked up from germline, CDR1 is SEHNR and CDR2 is FQNEAQ (reference sequence). CDR3 protein: CASSFRQGADTQYF. CDR3 DNA sequence: TGTGCCAGCAGCTTTAGACAGGGGGCGGATACGCAGTATTTT.

The V call is TRBV19, the J call TRBJ1-3; no clear D. The V gene lost 6 bases and the J gene lost 4 bases, with 13 bases spanning the gap. The CDR3 sequence is 14 residues long. In germline, CDR1 is LNHDA, CDR2 SQIVND (reference sequence). CDR3 region: CASSRGAEGNTIYF. The DNA of the CDR3 is TGTGCCAGTAGCCGAGGCGCGGAGGGAAACACCATATATTTT. The whole variable domain, filled in from reference TRBV19 and TRBJ1-3, reads DGGITQSPKYLFRKEGQNVTLSCEQNLNHDAMYWYRQDPGQGLRLIYYSQIVNDFQKGDIAEGYSVSREKKESFPLTVTSAQKNPTAFYLCASSRGAEGNTIYFGEGSWLTVV.

This clone came up once. The chain carries TRBV5-5 and TRBJ1-6; 7 bases align to TRBD1. The germline V gene encodes CDR1 SGHKS and CDR2 YYEKEE (reference sequence). Losses at the gene ends were 4 bases for V and 7 bases for J; bases not matched to a gene: 11. CDR3 length equals 16 residues. In nucleotides, the CDR3 is TGTGCCAGCAGCCCACTGTCGCCGGGACAGAATTCACCCCTCCACTTT. It translates to CASSPLSPGQNSPLHF.

The chain combines TRBV5-5 with TRBJ1-4, with D unclear. CDR3 length equals 15 residues. Germline V gives CDR1 SGHKS, CDR2 YYEKEE (reference sequence). V lost 1 base to trimming and J lost 6 bases, with 13 bases between them. Here the CDR3 reads CASSLYSGYDEKLFF. The CDR3 DNA reads TGTGCCAGCAGCTTGTATTCAGGATACGATGAAAAACTGTTTTTT. Based on the CDR3 plus reference TRBV5-5 and TRBJ1-4, the full variable domain is DAGVTQSPTHLIKTRGQQVTLRCSPISGHKSVSWYQQVLGQGPQFIFQYYEKEERGRGNFPDRFSARQFPNYSSELNVNALLLGDSALYLCASSLYSGYDEKLFFGSGTQLSVL.

Comments on this clone: The sample holds other DNA sequences that translate to the same CDR3. V gene TRBV30 combines with J gene TRBJ1-5; D unresolved. The V end lost 0 bases, the J end lost 5 bases, and 8 bases lay between the germline ends. The length of the CDR3 is 13 residues. Germline assignment: CDR1 GTSNPN and CDR2 SVGIG (reference sequence). The CDR3 DNA follows: TGTGCCTGGAGTGTACGGGGAGATCAGCCCCAGCATTTT. Protein product: CAWSVRGDQPQHF. The full variable domain, with the rest looked up from reference TRBV30 and TRBJ1-5, is SQTIHQWPATLVQPVGSPLSLECTVEGTSNPNLYWYRQAAGRGLQLLFYSVGIGQISSEVPQNLSASRPQDRQFILSSKKLLLSDSGFYLCAWSVRGDQPQHFGDGTRLSIL.

This clone came up once. The rearrangement uses TRBV7-9 and TRBJ2-1; D is unclear. V was cut by 4 bases and J by 0 bases, with 10 bases left in between. Per germline, CDR1 SEHNR and CDR2 FQNEAQ (reference sequence). The CDR3 is 15 residues long. CDR3: CASSSGWSSYNEQFF. The DNA for the CDR3 is TGTGCCAGCAGCTCTGGCTGGAGCTCCTACAATGAGCAGTTCTTC.

The V call is TRBV27, the J call TRBJ1-1; 7 nucleotides align to TRBD1. The V segment lost 2 bases and the J segment 1 base; nucleotides outside the gene matches: 7. Germline assignment: CDR1 MNHEY and CDR2 SMNVEV (reference sequence). This CDR3 contains 16 residues. DNA for the CDR3: TGTGCCAGCAGTTTAGTCCCGGACAGGCCGAACACTGAAGCTTTCTTT. It is translated as CASSLVPDRPNTEAFF.